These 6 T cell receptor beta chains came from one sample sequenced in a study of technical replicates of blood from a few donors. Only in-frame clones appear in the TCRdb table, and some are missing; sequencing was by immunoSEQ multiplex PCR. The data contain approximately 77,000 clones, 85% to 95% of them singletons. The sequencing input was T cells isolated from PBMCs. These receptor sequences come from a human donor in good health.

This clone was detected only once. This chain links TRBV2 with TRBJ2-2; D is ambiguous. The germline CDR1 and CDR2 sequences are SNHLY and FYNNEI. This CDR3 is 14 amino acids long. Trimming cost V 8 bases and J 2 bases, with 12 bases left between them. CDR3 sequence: CASDHDINTGELFF. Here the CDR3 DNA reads TGTGCCAGCGATCATGACATCAACACCGGGGAGCTGTTTTTT.

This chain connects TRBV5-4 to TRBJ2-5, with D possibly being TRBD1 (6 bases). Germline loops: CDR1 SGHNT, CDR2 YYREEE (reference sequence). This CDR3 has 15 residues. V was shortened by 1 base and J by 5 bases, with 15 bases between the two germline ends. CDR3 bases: TGTGCCAGCAGCTTGAGGCAGGGGAAGGGGGAGACCCAGTACTTC. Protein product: CASSLRQGKGETQYF.

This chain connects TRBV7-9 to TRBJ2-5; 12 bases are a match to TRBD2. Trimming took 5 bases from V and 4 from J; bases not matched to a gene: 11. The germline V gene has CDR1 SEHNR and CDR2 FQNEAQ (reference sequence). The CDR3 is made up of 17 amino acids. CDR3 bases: TGTGCCAGCAGCCCCAGGACTAGCGGGATCTTTCGAGAGACCCAGTACTTC. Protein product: CASSPRTSGIFRETQYF.

The CDR3: CASSVNTQVTGELFF. For the CDR3, the DNA is TGTGCCAGCAGCGTAAACACGCAGGTCACCGGGGAGCTGTTTTTT. The rearrangement uses TRBV9 and TRBJ2-2; D uncertain. The germline V and J ends were trimmed by 1 base and 4 bases, with 11 bases remaining between them. This CDR3 is 15 amino acids long. The germline gives CDR1 SGDLS, CDR2 YYNGEE. Based on the CDR3 plus reference TRBV9 and TRBJ2-2, the full variable domain is DSGVTQTPKHLITATGQRVTLRCSPRSGDLSVYWYQQSLDQGLQFLIQYYNGEERAKGNILERFSAQQFPDLHSELNLSSLELGDSALYFCASSVNTQVTGELFFGEGSRLTVL.

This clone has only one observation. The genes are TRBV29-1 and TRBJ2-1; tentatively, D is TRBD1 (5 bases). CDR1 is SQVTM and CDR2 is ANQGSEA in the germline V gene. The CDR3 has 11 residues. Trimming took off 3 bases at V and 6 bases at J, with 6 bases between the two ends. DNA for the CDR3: TGCAGCGTTGACAGGGCCAATGAGCAGTTCTTC. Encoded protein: CSVDRANEQFF.

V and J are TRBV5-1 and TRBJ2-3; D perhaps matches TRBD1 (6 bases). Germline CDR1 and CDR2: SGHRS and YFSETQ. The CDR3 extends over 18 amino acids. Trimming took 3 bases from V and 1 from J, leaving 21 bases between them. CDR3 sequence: CASSYHRQAMIGTDTQYF. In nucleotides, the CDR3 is TGCGCCAGCAGCTACCATCGACAGGCCATGATAGGCACAGATACGCAGTATTTT. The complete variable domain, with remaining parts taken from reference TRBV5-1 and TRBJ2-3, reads KAGVTQTPRYLIKTRGQQVTLSCSPISGHRSVSWYQQTPGQGLQFLFEYFSETQRNKGNFPGRFSGRQFSNSRSEMNVSTLELGDSALYLCASSYHRQAMIGTDTQYFGPGTRLTVL.